The entry that follows covers one T cell receptor beta chain sequence. Its antigen is currently unknown. This record comes from a study of cytomegalovirus exposure and HLA in healthy donors. Overall study results and limits: The listing of approximately 160 TCR beta chains classed them as cytomegalovirus-associated.

This CDR3 region has 15 residues. V lost 3 bases and J lost 0, with 9 bases in between. The germline V gene encodes CDR1 MNHEY and CDR2 SMNVEV (reference sequence). Sequencing was performed with immunoSEQ multiplex PCR; in TCRdb, only in-frame clones are kept and a portion is missing. The data show under 200,000 clones, about 90% seen once. V usage is TRBV27 and J usage is TRBJ2-1, with unresolved D. The sequencing input was PBMCs. This TCR derives from a woman in her twenties or thirties in good health and CMV-seronegative. CDR3 in DNA: TGTGCCAGCAGTTTTGCCCCGAGCTCCTACAATGAGCAGTTCTTC. It encodes CASSFAPSSYNEQFF.